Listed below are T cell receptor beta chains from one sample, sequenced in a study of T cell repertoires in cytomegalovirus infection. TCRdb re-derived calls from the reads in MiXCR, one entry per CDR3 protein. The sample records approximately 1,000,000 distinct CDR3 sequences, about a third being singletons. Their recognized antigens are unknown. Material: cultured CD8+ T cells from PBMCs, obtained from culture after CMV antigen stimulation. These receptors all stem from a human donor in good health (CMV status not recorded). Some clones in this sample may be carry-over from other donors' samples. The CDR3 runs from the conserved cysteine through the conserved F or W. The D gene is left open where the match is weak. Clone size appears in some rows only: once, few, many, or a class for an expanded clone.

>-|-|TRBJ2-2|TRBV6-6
TGTGCCAGCAGTTACCCGTCGACGGAGAACACCGGGGAGCTGTTTTTT
CASSYPSTENTGELFF
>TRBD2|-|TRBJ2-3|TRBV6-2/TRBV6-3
TGTGCCAGCAGTTACAGGGCGACTAGCGGGGGGAGCACAGATACGCAGTATTTT
CASSYRATSGGSTDTQYF
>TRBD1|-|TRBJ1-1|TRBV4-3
TGCGCCAGCAGCCAAGATGGTCGAATCCGGACAGGGGTGAACACTGAAGCTTTCTTT
CASSQDGRIRTGVNTEAFF
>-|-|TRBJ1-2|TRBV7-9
TGTGCCAGCGTAATGGATGGCTACACCTTC
CASVMDGYTF
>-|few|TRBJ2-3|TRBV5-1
TGCGCCAGCAGCTATCGGACGGACACAGATACGCAGTATTTT
CASSYRTDTDTQYF
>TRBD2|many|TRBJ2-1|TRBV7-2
TGTGCCAGCAGCTTTGAACTAGCGGGGGGTAAAAATGAGCAGTTCTTC
CASSFELAGGKNEQFF
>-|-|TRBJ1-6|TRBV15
TGTGCCACCAGCAGAGATTCCGACCGGAATTCACCCCTCCACTTT
CATSRDSDRNSPLHF
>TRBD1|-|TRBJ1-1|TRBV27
TGTGCCAGCAGGACAGGGGTGGGTAACACTGAAGCTTTCTTT
CASRTGVGNTEAFF
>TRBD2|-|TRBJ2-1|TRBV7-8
TGTGCCAGCAGCTCCGGGGGGGGGCCCAATGAGCAGTTCTTC
CASSSGGGPNEQFF
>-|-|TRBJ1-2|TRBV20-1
TGCAGTGCTATTTACAGGGTCGGAGGCTACACCTTC
CSAIYRVGGYTF
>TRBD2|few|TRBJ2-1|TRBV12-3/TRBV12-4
TGTGCCAGCAGTTTGGGACTAGCGGGGGGGGTAAATGAGCAGTTCTTC
CASSLGLAGGVNEQFF
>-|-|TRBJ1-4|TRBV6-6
TGTGCCAGCAGCCTGCGGGCGGACGCAACTAATGAAAAACTGTTTTTT
CASSLRADATNEKLFF
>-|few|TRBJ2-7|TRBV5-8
TGTGCCAGCAGCCCCTTCACAGGACACCCTTACGAGCAGTACTTC
CASSPFTGHPYEQYF
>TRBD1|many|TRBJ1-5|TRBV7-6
TGTGCCAGCAGCTTAGATGGCGACAGGGTTCAGCCCCAGCATTTT
CASSLDGDRVQPQHF
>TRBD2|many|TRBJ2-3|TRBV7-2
TGTGCCAGCAGCCCTTTAGCGGGGGCTCTAGGAGATACGCAGTATTTT
CASSPLAGALGDTQYF
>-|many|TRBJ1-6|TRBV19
TGTGCCAGTAGTATAGAGCCGACCGGGGGTAATTCACCCCTCCACTTT
CASSIEPTGGNSPLHF
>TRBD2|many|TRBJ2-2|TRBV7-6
TGTGCCAGCAGACGACTAGCGGATAACACCGGGGAGCTGTTTTTT
CASRRLADNTGELFF
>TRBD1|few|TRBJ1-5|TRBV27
TGTGCCAGCAAGACCGGGACAGGCTCCAATCAGCCCCAGCATTTT
CASKTGTGSNQPQHF
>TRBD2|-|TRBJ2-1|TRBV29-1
TGCAGCGTTGAGGGGACTAGCGGGGCACCTAGAAATGAGCGGTTCTTC
CSVEGTSGAPRNERFF
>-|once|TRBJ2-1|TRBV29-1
TGCAGCGTTGAAGAGTCGGGGAGCTCCTACAATGAGCAGTTCTTC
CSVEESGSSYNEQFF
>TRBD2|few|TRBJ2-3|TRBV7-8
TGTGCCAGCAGCTTTCTTCTCGGCGGGGGGCGGGATACGCAGTATTTT
CASSFLLGGGRDTQYF
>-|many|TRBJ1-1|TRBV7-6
TGTGCCAGCAGCTTTAAGAACACTGAAGCTTTCTTT
CASSFKNTEAFF